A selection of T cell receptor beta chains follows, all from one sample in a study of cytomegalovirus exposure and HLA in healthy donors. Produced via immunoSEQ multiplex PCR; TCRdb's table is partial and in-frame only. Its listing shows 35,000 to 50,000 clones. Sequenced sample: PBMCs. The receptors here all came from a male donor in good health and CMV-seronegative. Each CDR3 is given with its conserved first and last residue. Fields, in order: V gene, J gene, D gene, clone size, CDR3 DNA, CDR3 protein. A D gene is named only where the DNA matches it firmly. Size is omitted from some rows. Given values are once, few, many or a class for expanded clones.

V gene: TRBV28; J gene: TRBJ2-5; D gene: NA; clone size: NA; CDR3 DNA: TGTGCCAGCAGTTCCATGGGGCCGGAGAAGACCCAGTACTTC; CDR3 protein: CASSSMGPEKTQYF
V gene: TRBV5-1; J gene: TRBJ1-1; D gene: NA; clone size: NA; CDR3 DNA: TGCGCCAGCAGCTCCCGGACAGCCAACACTGAAGCTTTCTTT; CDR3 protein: CASSSRTANTEAFF
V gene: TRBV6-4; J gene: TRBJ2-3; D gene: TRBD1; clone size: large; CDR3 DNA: TGTGCCAGCGGACAGGGGCCAAACACAGATACGCAGTATTTT; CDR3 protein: CASGQGPNTDTQYF
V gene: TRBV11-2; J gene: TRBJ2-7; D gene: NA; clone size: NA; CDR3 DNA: TGTGCCAGCAGCCGACAGAGTAATACCTACGAGCAGTACTTC; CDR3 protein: CASSRQSNTYEQYF
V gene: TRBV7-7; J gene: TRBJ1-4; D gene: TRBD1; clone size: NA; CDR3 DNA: TGTGCTAGCAGCTCCGGGACAGGCCCCTCTGAAAAACTGTTTTTT; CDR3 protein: CASSSGTGPSEKLFF
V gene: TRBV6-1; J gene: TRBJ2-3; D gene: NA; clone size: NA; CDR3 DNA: TGTGCCAGCATCTTTCGAGATACGCAGTATTTT; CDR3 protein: CASIFRDTQYF
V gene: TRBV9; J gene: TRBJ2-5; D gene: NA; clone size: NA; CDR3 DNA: TGTGCCAGCAGCGTAGGCCTAGCAGAGACCCAGTACTTC; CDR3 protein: CASSVGLAETQYF
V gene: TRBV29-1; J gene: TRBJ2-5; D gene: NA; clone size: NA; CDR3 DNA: TGCAGCGGACTCAGGGGTGGGGAGACCCAGTACTTC; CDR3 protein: CSGLRGGETQYF
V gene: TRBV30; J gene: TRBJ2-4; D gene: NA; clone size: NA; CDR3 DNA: TGTGCCTGGAGTGACCTAAGCATTCAGTACTTC; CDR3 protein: CAWSDLSIQYF
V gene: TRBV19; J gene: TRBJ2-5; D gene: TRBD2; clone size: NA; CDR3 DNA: TGTGCCAGTCGTGGTCTAGCGGGGGCGAAGACCCAGTACTTC; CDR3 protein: CASRGLAGAKTQYF
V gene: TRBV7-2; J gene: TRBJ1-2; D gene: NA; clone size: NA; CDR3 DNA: TGTGCCAGCAGCCCGCGGGGGATCGCTAACTATGGCTACACCTTC; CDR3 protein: CASSPRGIANYGYTF
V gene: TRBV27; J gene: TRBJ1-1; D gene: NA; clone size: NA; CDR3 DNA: TGTGCCAGCAGTTTGCCCCGATGGGGCCCTGGGACTGAAGCTTTCTTT; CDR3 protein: CASSLPRWGPGTEAFF
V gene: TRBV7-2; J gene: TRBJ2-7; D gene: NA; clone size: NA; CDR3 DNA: TGTGCCAGCAGCTCTACGCCGGGCTACGAGCAGTACTTC; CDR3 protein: CASSSTPGYEQYF
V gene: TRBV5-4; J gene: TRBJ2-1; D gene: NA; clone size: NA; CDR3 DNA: TGTGCCAGCAGCTCGACTCTTAAGCGGAATGAGCAGTTCTTC; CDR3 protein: CASSSTLKRNEQFF
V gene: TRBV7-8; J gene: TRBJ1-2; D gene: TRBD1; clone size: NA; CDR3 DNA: TGTGCCAGCAGCCAGGACAGGAGCTATGGCTACACCTTC; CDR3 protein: CASSQDRSYGYTF
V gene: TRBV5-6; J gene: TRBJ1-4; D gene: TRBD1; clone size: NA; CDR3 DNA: TGTGCCAGCAGCTCCCCGGGACAGAGCCATGAAAAACTGTTTTTT; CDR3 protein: CASSSPGQSHEKLFF
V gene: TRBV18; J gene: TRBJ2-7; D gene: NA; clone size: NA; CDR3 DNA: TGTGCCAGCTCGAACCCAAGCGTAGGTTACGAGCAGTACTTC; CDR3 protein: CASSNPSVGYEQYF
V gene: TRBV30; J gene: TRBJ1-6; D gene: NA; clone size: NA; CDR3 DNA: TGTGCCTGGACCCCCCCGGGTCGGTATAATTCACCCCTCCACTTT; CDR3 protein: CAWTPPGRYNSPLHF
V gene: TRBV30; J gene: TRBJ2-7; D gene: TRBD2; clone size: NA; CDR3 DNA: TGTGCCTGGAGTACGGGACTAGCGGGAGAAGGGGTGTGGTACGAGCAGTACTTC; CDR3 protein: CAWSTGLAGEGVWYEQYF